These 27 T cell receptor beta chains were all obtained from the same sample, sequenced in a study of metastatic and nonmetastatic thyroid tumors. TCRdb reprocessed the PCR reads via MiXCR. The sample contains about 14,000 clones, about 22% of which appear only once. Until they underwent thyroid surgery, no patient had received any treatment. The specimen was blood. The receptors here all came from a female donor with papillary thyroid cancer or a benign thyroid nodule (not recorded which). Some clones in this sample may be carry-over from other donors' samples.

This clone rates as medium-sized. J is TRBJ1-1 and V is TRBV6-5; weak D call: TRBD1 (5 bases). The CDR3 has 16 residues. Germline values: CDR1 MNHEY, CDR2 SVGAGI. V dropped 2 bases and J dropped 3 bases, with 16 bases sitting between them. The CDR3 loop is CASSYGRGLVDTEAFF. The CDR3 DNA reads TGTGCCAGCAGTTACGGGAGGGGCTTGGTGGACACTGAAGCTTTCTTT.

In its sample, this clone was seen a few times. The chain uses TRBV28 and TRBJ1-2; no clear D gene. Trimming cost V 3 bases and J 5 bases, with 13 bases left between them. This CDR3 contains 14 residues. Germline V gene data show CDR1 as MDHEN and CDR2 as SYDVKM. The CDR3 region has the DNA TGTGCCAGCAGTTTGACCCATTCCCTTTATGGCTACACCTTC. Residues: CASSLTHSLYGYTF.

There are many counts of this clone. The rearrangement links TRBV20-1 to TRBJ2-7, with a tentative D call TRBD1 (5 bases). The CDR3 runs 15 residues. Germline values: CDR1 DFQATT, CDR2 SNEGSKA (reference sequence). Between the trimmed V and J ends, which lost 1 base and 4 bases, there was a span of 17 bases. This CDR3 is CSARGMVREGYEQYF. CDR3 bases: TGCAGTGCTAGAGGCATGGTCAGGGAAGGGTACGAGCAGTACTTC.

J is TRBJ1-2 and V is TRBV6-1, with D perhaps matching TRBD1 (5 bases). Per the germline V gene, CDR1 is MNHNS and CDR2 is SASEGT. V was clipped by 1 base and J by 8 bases, with 17 bases between them. The CDR3 spans 15 residues. The CDR3, as DNA: TGTGCCAGCAGTGAAGAGTTTGGCCTCTCAGGGGGCTACACCTTC. Translating gives CASSEEFGLSGGYTF.

The rearrangement joins TRBV5-1 to TRBJ1-2; possibly TRBD1 for D (5 bases). The V gene's germline CDR1 is SGHRS and CDR2 YFSETQ. The CDR3 extends over 15 amino acids. V dropped 4 bases and J dropped 0 bases, with 13 bases sitting between them. CDR3 in amino acids: CASSLDSGTNYGYTF. Here the CDR3 DNA reads TGCGCCAGCAGCCTCGACAGTGGGACTAACTATGGCTACACCTTC.

This clone was counted at least ten times. The chain links TRBV19 to TRBJ1-1; a possible D gene is TRBD1 (6 bases). V shed 6 bases and J shed 7 bases, with 21 bases lying between them. The CDR3 totals 15 residues. Looked up from germline, CDR1 is LNHDA and CDR2 is SQIVND (reference sequence). CDR3 loop: CASSRRGQGKLEAFF. The CDR3, as DNA: TGTGCCAGTAGCCGACGGGGTCAGGGGAAGCTTGAAGCTTTCTTT.

V usage is TRBV5-1 and J usage is TRBJ2-3, with unresolved D. The CDR3 consists of 15 residues. Germline CDR1 and CDR2: SGHRS and YFSETQ. Between the trimmed V and J ends, which lost 0 bases and 2 bases, there was a span of 10 bases. The CDR3 DNA reads as TGCGCCAGCAGCTTGGAAGGTTCTCTCACAGATACGCAGTATTTT. This codes for CASSLEGSLTDTQYF. The variable domain in full, completed from reference TRBV5-1 and TRBJ2-3, reads KAGVTQTPRYLIKTRGQQVTLSCSPISGHRSVSWYQQTPGQGLQFLFEYFSETQRNKGNFPGRFSGRQFSNSRSEMNVSTLELGDSALYLCASSLEGSLTDTQYFGPGTRLTVL.

This clone has only a few counts. The germline gene is not matched at one end of the junction; a read error may be the cause. The rearrangement uses TRBV10-1 and TRBJ1-1; D uncertain. The CDR3 covers 17 residues. From germline, CDR1 is WNHNN and CDR2 SYGVQD (reference sequence). The CDR3 loop reads CASSDKAATMGNTETFF. DNA for the CDR3: TGCGCCAGCAGTGATAAGGCAGCCACTATGGGGAACACTGAAACTTTCTTT.

This clone has ten or more counts. The chain links TRBV2 to TRBJ2-2; a weak D match, TRBD1 (6 bases). The CDR3 consists of 15 residues. Germline-derived CDR1 and CDR2 are SNHLY and FYNNEI. Trimming took 2 bases from V and 4 from J, leaving 11 bases between them. The CDR3 reads CASSEQQGPTGELFF. For the CDR3, the DNA is TGTGCCAGCAGTGAACAACAGGGTCCCACCGGGGAGCTGTTTTTT.

This clone came up a few times. The chain recombines TRBV10-3 with TRBJ1-2, with D hard to call. The germline V gene encodes CDR1 ENHRY and CDR2 SYGVKD. The CDR3 extends over 14 amino acids. V was cut by 0 bases and J by 1 base, with 6 bases left in between. The CDR3 spells CAISESPNNYGYTF. The CDR3 DNA follows: TGTGCCATCAGTGAGTCCCCTAATAACTATGGCTACACCTTC.

The chain recombines TRBV5-1 with TRBJ1-2; tentative D call: TRBD1 (5 bases). Germline-derived CDR1 and CDR2 are SGHRS and YFSETQ. Trimming shortened V by 0 bases and J by 2 bases, and 11 bases separated the two germline ends. The CDR3 loop spans 15 amino acids. The CDR3 region is CASSLGGTENYGYTF. CDR3 in DNA: TGCGCCAGCAGCTTGGGAGGGACGGAGAACTATGGCTACACCTTC.

This clone is medium-sized (0.01 to 0.1%). In DNA, the CDR3 is TGTGCCAGCAGCACCGCAATAGCATCCGGGGAGCTGTTTTTT. The encoded protein is CASSTAIASGELFF. This chain joins TRBV6-1 and TRBJ2-2; D is uncertain. In germline, CDR1 is MNHNS, CDR2 SASEGT. Trimming left V 6 bases short and J 6 bases short, with 14 bases between. The CDR3 has 14 amino acids.

This clone occurred many times. This chain joins TRBV7-2 and TRBJ1-2; D gene uncertain. Trimming took 0 bases from V and 0 from J, leaving 11 bases between them. CDR3 length: 16 amino acids. Germline V gene data show CDR1 as SGHTA and CDR2 as FQGNSA. The CDR3 loop reads CASSLAGYNPNYGYTF. The CDR3 DNA follows: TGTGCCAGCAGCTTAGCGGGGTACAACCCTAACTATGGCTACACCTTC. Together with reference TRBV7-2 and TRBJ1-2, the CDR3 gives the full variable domain: GAGVSQSPSNKVTEKGKDVELRCDPISGHTALYWYRQSLGQGLEFLIYFQGNSAPDKSGLPSDRFSAERTGGSVSTLTIQRTQQEDSAVYLCASSLAGYNPNYGYTFGSGTRLTVV.

This clone was seen repeatedly, ten times or more. It may be a read error: a sequence one base away is much more abundant. Other DNA variants within this sample encode the same CDR3. V is TRBV28 and J is TRBJ1-2; D uncertain. There are 13 residues in the CDR3. Germline assignment: CDR1 MDHEN and CDR2 SYDVKM. CDR3 residues: CASSLQQNYGYTF. The CDR3 DNA reads TGTGCCAGCAGTCTACAACAGAACTACGGCTACACCTTC.

By sample fraction, this clone is medium-sized (0.01 to 0.1%). This rearrangement joins TRBV2 to TRBJ1-2; perhaps TRBD1 as D (5 bases). V lost 0 bases, J lost 7 bases, and 15 bases lay in between. Germline assignment: CDR1 SNHLY and CDR2 FYNNEI. This CDR3 has 15 amino acids. For the CDR3, the DNA is TGTGCCAGCAGTGAAGCGGGAGGGGCTGGATTTGGCTACACCTTC. Translated, it gives CASSEAGGAGFGYTF.

This rearrangement joins TRBV11-2 to TRBJ2-7, with 11 bases matching TRBD1. The trim removed 4 bases at V and 6 bases at J, leaving 8 bases unmatched. Germline-derived CDR1 and CDR2 are SGHAT and FQNNGV. The CDR3 sequence is 15 residues long. The CDR3 DNA follows: TGTGCCAGCAGCTCGGGACAGGGGGAATTGGTCGAGCAGTACTTC. Protein: CASSSGQGELVEQYF.

This clone qualifies as medium-sized. DNA of the CDR3: TGTGCCACCAGCAGATTGGGTTCTGGCTACACCTTC. Its translation: CATSRLGSGYTF. J is TRBJ1-2 and V is TRBV15; D is ambiguous. The germline CDR1 and CDR2 sequences are LNHNV and YYDKDF (reference sequence). V was clipped by 2 bases and J by 7 bases, with 8 bases between them. The CDR3 covers 12 residues.

This clone was observed many times. This rearrangement joins TRBV4-3 to TRBJ1-2, with 7 nucleotides matching TRBD1. The trim removed 0 bases at V and 1 base at J, leaving 5 bases unmatched. The CDR3 contains 16 residues. Per the germline V gene, CDR1 is LGHNA and CDR2 is YSLEER. The CDR3 DNA sequence: TGCGCCAGCAGCCAAGATCCCCGGGACAGTAACTATGGCTACACCTTC. This codes for CASSQDPRDSNYGYTF.

This rearrangement joins TRBV20-1 to TRBJ2-2; no definite D call. CDR1 is DFQATT, CDR2 SNEGSKA, per germline (reference sequence). The V and J ends lost 6 bases and 6 bases respectively, with 17 bases between them. This CDR3 spans 14 amino acids. In DNA, the CDR3 is TGCAGTGCACCGCATCAGTGTCCGGCCGGGGAGCTGTTTTTT. Its protein product is CSAPHQCPAGELFF.

This clone has only a few counts. The chain has TRBV19 and TRBJ1-6; weak D call: TRBD1 (6 bases). V dropped 5 bases and J dropped 6 bases, with 17 bases sitting between them. In germline, CDR1 is LNHDA, CDR2 SQIVND (reference sequence). The CDR3 spans 16 residues. The CDR3 coding sequence is TGTGCCAGTAGTGTCGGACAGAGCCCTTCTAATTCACCCCTCCACTTT. It specifies CASSVGQSPSNSPLHF. Full variable domain (missing parts from reference TRBV19 and TRBJ1-6): DGGITQSPKYLFRKEGQNVTLSCEQNLNHDAMYWYRQDPGQGLRLIYYSQIVNDFQKGDIAEGYSVSREKKESFPLTVTSAQKNPTAFYLCASSVGQSPSNSPLHFGNGTRLTVT.

In this sample, this clone turned up many times. This chain joins TRBV20-1 and TRBJ2-1, with D possibly being TRBD2 (6 bases). Germline V gives CDR1 DFQATT, CDR2 SNEGSKA (reference sequence). Trimming removed 0 bases from V and 5 bases from J, with 14 bases in between. CDR3 length: 15 amino acids. The CDR3 is CSARDGTGADNEQFF. The CDR3 DNA is TGCAGTGCTAGAGATGGGACGGGAGCTGACAATGAGCAGTTCTTC.

This clone came up many times. The rearrangement uses TRBV4-2 and TRBJ2-1, with 12 bases lining up with TRBD2. Germline V gene sequence: CDR1 LGHNA, CDR2 YNFKEQ. The V gene end was trimmed by 1 base and the J gene end by 4 bases; junction bases not matched to a gene: 2. CDR3 length: 16 amino acids. The CDR3 region has the DNA TGTGCCAGCAGCCAAGTCGGGACTAGCGGGTACAATGAGCAGTTCTTC. Its protein product is CASSQVGTSGYNEQFF.

This clone was observed a single time. An end of the junction differs from the germline gene, which may be a read error. The chain carries TRBV7-8 and TRBJ1-2; 9 bases fit TRBD1. Germline V gene data show CDR1 as SGHVS and CDR2 as FQNEAQ. This CDR3 is built from 16 residues. CDR3 sequence reads: CASISKSGTGSYGHTF. The CDR3 nucleotides read TGTGCCAGCATCTCAAAGTCCGGGACAGGGTCCTATGGCCACACCTTC.

This clone has a count of ten or more. The V and J genes are TRBV9 and TRBJ2-5, with D possibly matching TRBD1 (7 bases). V gave up 0 bases and J gave up 4 bases, with 13 bases separating them. This CDR3 is 15 amino acids long. Germline CDR1 reads SGDLS; CDR2 reads YYNGEE. CDR3 nucleotide sequence: TGTGCCAGCAGCGTAGAACCAGGGGGAGGAGAGACCCAGTACTTC. This sequence encodes CASSVEPGGGETQYF.

This clone was counted many times. The chain has TRBV27 and TRBJ1-6, with TRBD1 as a possible D gene (5 bases). The CDR3 spans 15 residues. Germline V lookup: CDR1 MNHEY, CDR2 SMNVEV (reference sequence). Trimming cost V 6 bases and J 10 bases, with 19 bases left between them. The CDR3 here is CASRDSSVGYSPLHF. Written as DNA, the CDR3 is TGTGCCAGCAGAGACAGCTCGGTCGGTTACTCACCCCTCCACTTT.

This clone has a handful of counts. A clone one base away is much larger, so this may be a read error. Other DNA variants within this sample encode the same CDR3. The chain employs TRBV19 and TRBJ1-1; D is possibly TRBD1 (6 bases). This CDR3 has 14 residues. CDR1 is LNHDA and CDR2 is SQIVND in the germline V gene (reference sequence). The CDR3 loop reads CVAGPGWGATEAFF. The CDR3 coding sequence is TGTGTCGCAGGTCCGGGGTGGGGGGCGACTGAAGCTTTCTTT.

This clone is labeled as medium-sized. This chain links TRBV6-4 with TRBJ2-2; a weak D match, TRBD2 (6 bases). V was cut by 6 bases and J by 7 bases, with 15 bases left in between. CDR3 length equals 14 residues. CDR1 and CDR2 (germline): MRHNA, SNTAGT. The CDR3 region is CASRRDWSDGELFF. In DNA, the CDR3 is TGTGCCAGCAGAAGGGACTGGTCGGACGGGGAGCTGTTTTTT.